This TCR beta chain was captured in a study of T cells after posttransplantation cyclophosphamide. Method: immunoSEQ multiplex PCR; TCRdb's copy keeps in-frame clones and lacks some. The top ten clones hold 2.5% to 3% of a sample with 15,000 to 20,000 clones, roughly 80% of them seen once. As for this clone: Its antigen is as yet unknown.

Sampled 1 year posttransplant, controls received myeloablative marrow transplants, methotrexate and a calcineurin inhibitor. Study results and limitations: Donor-recipient repertoire similarity was low at 1-2 months, rising over year one. Recipient CMV seropositivity and CMV reactivation strongly tracked TRB clonality.

V was clipped by 7 bases and J by 0 bases, with 13 bases between them. The germline CDR1 and CDR2 sequences are MNHEY and SVGAGI. CDR3 length equals 14 residues. The origin of this receptor is a male patient between 25 and 40 years old who received an allogeneic stem cell transplant from an unrelated donor, was CMV-positive, and had acute and chronic GVHD. Some T cells may trace back to the graft donor. The J gene is TRBJ2-7, the V gene TRBV6-5, with D unresolved. Sequenced material: PBMCs, taken approximately 64 weeks after allogeneic stem cell transplant with calcineurin inhibitor and methotrexate. In nucleotides, the CDR3 is TGTGCCAGCAAGTTATCCCTAAACTCCTACGAGCAGTACTTC. This codes for CASKLSLNSYEQYF.